This TCR beta chain is from a study of cytomegalovirus exposure and HLA in healthy donors. Study-wide results and limits: Many donors shared some public TCRs, even though most TCR sequences were rare. The authors later linked a missense DCLRE1C variant to TCR beta V- and J-gene trimming. In an earlier analysis, most TCR beta V segments were productive about 90% or about 30% of the time. Later analysis revealed greater clonal expansion in HLA-associated TCR beta chains than in equally common others.

The study ran its PCR with 60 Vbeta and 13 Jbeta primers. Data came from immunoSEQ multiplex PCR; TCRdb stores just in-frame clones and leaves some out. The data hold some 110,000 clones, with roughly 72% observed a single time. To note about this clone: The antigen is unknown.

The CDR3 is 13 residues long. Germline V gives CDR1 SGHDN, CDR2 FVKESK. The junction had 1 base not matched to a gene; V was cut back by 3 bases and J by 4 bases. The TCR originated in a woman under 30 in good health and CMV-seropositive. The chain employs TRBV14 and TRBJ2-7; TRBD1 matches at 9 bases. The sample consisted of PBMCs. CDR3 sequence: CASSQTGGYEQYF. DNA of the CDR3: TGTGCCAGCAGCCAGACAGGGGGATACGAGCAGTACTTC.